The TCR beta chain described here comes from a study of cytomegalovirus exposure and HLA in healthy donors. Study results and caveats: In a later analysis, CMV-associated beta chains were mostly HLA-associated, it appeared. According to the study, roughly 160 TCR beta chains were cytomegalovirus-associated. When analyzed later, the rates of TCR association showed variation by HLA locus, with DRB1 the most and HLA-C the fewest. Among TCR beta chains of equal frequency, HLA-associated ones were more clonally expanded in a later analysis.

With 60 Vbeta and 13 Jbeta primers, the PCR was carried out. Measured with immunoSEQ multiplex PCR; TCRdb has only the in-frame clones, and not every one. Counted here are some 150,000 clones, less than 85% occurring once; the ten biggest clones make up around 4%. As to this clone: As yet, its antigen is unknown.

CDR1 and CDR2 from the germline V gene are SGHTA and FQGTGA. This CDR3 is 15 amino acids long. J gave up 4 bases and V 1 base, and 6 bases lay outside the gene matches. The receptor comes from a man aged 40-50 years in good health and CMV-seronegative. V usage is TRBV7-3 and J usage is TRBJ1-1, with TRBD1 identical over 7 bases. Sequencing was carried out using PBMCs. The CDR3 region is CASSLRSTGVTEAFF. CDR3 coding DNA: TGTGCCAGCAGCTTAAGGTCAACAGGGGTCACTGAAGCTTTCTTT.